The 30 T cell receptor beta chains given below trace back to one sample, sequenced in a study of response to subunit inactivated influenza vaccine (dated by TCRdb to the late 2010s). Receptor amplification or capture employed RT-PCR. Instrument used: Illumina HiSeq 2500. TCRdb reanalyzed the raw reads on its own, using fastp at Q25 for trimming and MiXCR for clone calling, and kept in-frame beta chains. All rows with the same CDR3 protein become a single entry with the most common DNA and genes. The sample records roughly 550,000 distinct CDR3 sequences, around 25% of which are singletons. Under 3.5% of the sample lies in the top ten. The same sample was also studied in work on T cells expressing NK-cell markers. Taken from the second paper: The TCR beta cDNA libraries were made using 5'RACE template switching, a step that added both a universal primer site and unique molecular identifiers.

The sample in question was CD4+ T cells sorted from PBMCs, obtained roughly 13 days after vaccination. All receptors come from a man in his fifties or sixties who received an inactivated influenza vaccine. Donor details come from another sample of the same person, matched by shared clones.

This chain uses TRBV29-1 with TRBJ2-5; D possibly uses TRBD1 or TRBD2 (5 bases each). The germline CDR1 and CDR2 sequences are SQVTM and ANQGSEA. Trimming shortened V by 6 bases and J by 0 bases, and 11 bases separated the two germline ends. This CDR3 region has 13 residues. The CDR3 DNA follows: TGCAGCGTCTCAGAGGGGTACCAAGAGACCCAGTACTTC. Translating it yields CSVSEGYQETQYF. Supplemented by reference TRBV29-1 and TRBJ2-5, the full variable domain reads SAVISQKPSRDICQRGTSLTIQCQVDSQVTMMFWYRQQPGQSLTLIATANQGSEATYESGFVIDKFPISRPNLTFSTLTVSNMSPEDSSIYLCSVSEGYQETQYFGPGTRLLVL.

This clonotype showed up just a few times. This sequence joins TRBV12-3 or TRBV12-4 and TRBJ2-2; a possible D gene is TRBD1 (6 bases). CDR3 length equals 14 residues. Trimming removed 1 base at V and 5 bases at J, with 8 bases between. This CDR3 reads CASSLEGVTGELFF. For the CDR3, the DNA is TGTGCCAGCAGTTTAGAGGGGGTGACCGGGGAGCTGTTTTTT.

This chain joins TRBV28 and TRBJ2-1, with 10 bases matching TRBD2. V was clipped by 6 bases and J by 3 bases; unmatched bases: 8. The CDR3 runs 16 residues. Germline-derived CDR1 and CDR2 are MDHEN and SYDVKM. The CDR3, as DNA: TGTGCCAGCAGAGGACTAGCGGACGGGTACTACAATGAGCAGTTCTTC. Amino acid sequence: CASRGLADGYYNEQFF. Supplemented by reference TRBV28 and TRBJ2-1, the full variable domain reads DVKVTQSSRYLVKRTGEKVFLECVQDMDHENMFWYRQDPGLGLRLIYFSYDVKMKEKGDIPEGYSVSREKKERFSLILESASTNQTSMYLCASRGLADGYYNEQFFGPGTRLTVL.

This chain joins TRBV10-3 and TRBJ2-7; TRBD1 agrees at 11 bases. This CDR3 has 15 amino acids. J was trimmed by 4 bases and V by 6 bases; bases with no gene match: 8. Germline values: CDR1 ENHRY, CDR2 SYGVKD. In nucleotides, the CDR3 is TGTGCCATCAGGGGACAGGGGGGGTTAATGTACGAGCAGTACTTC. This sequence encodes CAIRGQGGLMYEQYF.

V is TRBV20-1 and J is TRBJ2-3, with D perhaps TRBD2 (5 bases). The CDR3 has 14 amino acids. Germline values: CDR1 DFQATT, CDR2 SNEGSKA (reference sequence). The V end lost 2 bases, the J end lost 6 bases, and 15 bases lay between the germline ends. CDR3 amino acids: CSARPINGEDTQYF. The CDR3 bases are TGCAGTGCTAGACCGATTAATGGGGAGGATACGCAGTATTTT.

The V gene is TRBV7-2, the J gene TRBJ1-2; D might be TRBD1 (5 bases). Trimming took 2 bases from V and 2 from J, leaving 15 bases between them. The CDR3 totals 16 residues. CDR1 SGHTA and CDR2 FQGNSA come from the germline V gene. The CDR3: CASSLWPRGSNYGYTF. CDR3 in DNA: TGTGCCAGCAGCTTATGGCCTCGGGGGTCGAACTATGGCTACACCTTC.

The chain joins TRBV5-1 to TRBJ2-7; TRBD2 aligns across 7 bases. The J segment lost 0 bases and the V segment lost 4 bases, leaving 7 bases of the junction unmatched. CDR1 is SGHRS, CDR2 YFSETQ, per germline. The CDR3 extends over 15 amino acids. This chain's CDR3 is CASSPVAGASYEQYF. CDR3 coding DNA: TGCGCCAGCAGCCCCGTAGCGGGCGCCTCCTACGAGCAGTACTTC.

This chain connects TRBV28 to TRBJ2-1; 10 bases are a match to TRBD2. The CDR3 is 18 residues long. The germline gives CDR1 MDHEN, CDR2 SYDVKM. V lost 1 base to trimming and J lost 1 base; unmatched junction nucleotides: 7. CDR3: CASSLFLGLAHSYNEQFF. The CDR3 nucleotides are TGTGCCAGCAGTTTATTCTTGGGACTAGCGCATTCCTACAATGAGCAGTTCTTC.

This chain joins TRBV12-3 or TRBV12-4 and TRBJ1-6, with TRBD1 matching over 7 bases. Trimming took 5 bases from V and 5 from J; bases not matched to a gene: 3. CDR3 length: 14 residues. The CDR3 nucleotides are TGTGCCAGCAGTCCGGGACAGAATAATTCACCCCTCCACTTT. Amino acids: CASSPGQNNSPLHF.

This chain links TRBV7-9 with TRBJ2-7; 12 nucleotides agree with TRBD1. Losses at the gene ends were 0 bases for V and 6 bases for J; bases not matched to a gene: 6. Germline CDR1 SEHNR, CDR2 FQNEAQ (reference sequence). The CDR3 is 16 residues long. This chain's CDR3 is CASSLAGTGGAFEQYF. The CDR3 region has the DNA TGTGCCAGCAGCTTAGCTGGGACAGGGGGCGCCTTCGAGCAGTACTTC.

V is TRBV10-3 and J is TRBJ2-3, with D maybe TRBD2 (5 bases). The CDR3 consists of 15 residues. Deletions cut 2 bases from V and 4 bases from J, with 13 bases between. CDR1 ENHRY and CDR2 SYGVKD come from the germline V gene. The CDR3 nucleotides are TGTGCCATCAGTGAGGTGGGAGTTGTAGCAGATACGCAGTATTTT. Translating it yields CAISEVGVVADTQYF.

The rearrangement joins TRBV5-1 to TRBJ2-7; D is undetermined. V was pared by 0 bases and J by 2 bases, with 12 bases between. The CDR3 has 15 residues. In germline, CDR1 is SGHRS, CDR2 YFSETQ. The CDR3 protein is CASSLGRHDPYEQYF. Written as DNA, the CDR3 is TGCGCCAGCAGCTTGGGCAGGCATGATCCCTACGAGCAGTACTTC.

J is TRBJ2-1 and V is TRBV28; TRBD2 aligns across 7 bases. The germline CDR1 and CDR2 sequences are MDHEN and SYDVKM. The CDR3 totals 14 residues. The trim removed 5 bases at V and 4 bases at J, leaving 5 bases unmatched. The chain's CDR3 is CASSRAGKYNEQFF. The CDR3 DNA reads TGTGCCAGCAGTCGAGCGGGAAAGTACAATGAGCAGTTCTTC.

This clonotype was observed a handful of times. The rearrangement links TRBV6-2 or TRBV6-3 to TRBJ1-5; D may be TRBD1 (5 bases). The CDR3 sequence is 15 residues long. V dropped 8 bases and J dropped 4 bases, with 18 bases sitting between them. Per germline, CDR1 MNHEY and CDR2 SVGEGT. CDR3 sequence reads: CASGETRQNNQPQHF. The CDR3, as DNA: TGTGCCAGCGGGGAAACCCGACAGAATAATCAGCCCCAGCATTTT.

V is TRBV7-2 and J is TRBJ2-1; 9 bases align to TRBD2. J gave up 9 bases and V 1 base, and 7 bases lay outside the gene matches. The CDR3 spans 15 residues. Germline values: CDR1 SGHTA, CDR2 FQGNSA. The CDR3 sequence: CASSLVGGRASEQFF. CDR3 DNA sequence: TGTGCCAGCAGCTTAGTTGGCGGGAGGGCCTCTGAGCAGTTCTTC.

This clonotype showed up just a few times. The chain has TRBV20-1 and TRBJ1-5; 9 positions agree with TRBD1. Germline values: CDR1 DFQATT, CDR2 SNEGSKA (reference sequence). V shed 3 bases and J 7 bases; nucleotides not matched to a gene: 13. CDR3 length: 16 residues. This CDR3 is CSASSTSGQGRQPQHF. CDR3 nucleotide sequence: TGCAGTGCTAGTTCTACCTCGGGACAGGGAAGGCAGCCCCAGCATTTT.

This clonotype was seen only a few times. This rearrangement joins TRBV14 to TRBJ2-3; 8 bases align to TRBD2. Germline CDR1 SGHDN, CDR2 FVKESK. The J segment lost 9 bases and the V segment lost 2 bases, leaving 4 bases of the junction unmatched. The CDR3 runs to 13 residues. The CDR3 DNA follows: TGTGCCAGCAGCCAACAGGCGGGGGGCACGCAGTATTTT. Translation gives CASSQQAGGTQYF.

The table lists this clonotype with a few counts. The chain links TRBV9 to TRBJ2-5; 8 nucleotides agree with TRBD2. This CDR3 is 18 amino acids long. V lost 4 bases and J lost 5; bases outside the gene matches: 19. The germline CDR1 and CDR2 sequences are SGDLS and YYNGEE. The CDR3 nucleotides read TGTGCCAGCAGCCCTGGGGTATTGACCAGCGGGGGTAGGGAGACCCAGTACTTC. Its protein product is CASSPGVLTSGGRETQYF.

This clonotype occurred a few times. The CDR3 DNA reads as TGTGCCAGCAGCTCGGACAGGGGTGGGACTGAAGCTTTCTTT. It codes for CASSSDRGGTEAFF. The V and J genes are TRBV5-5 and TRBJ1-1; 9 bases align to TRBD1. The V gene end was trimmed by 3 bases and the J gene end by 5 bases; junction bases not matched to a gene: 5. CDR3 length: 14 amino acids. Germline V gene sequence: CDR1 SGHKS, CDR2 YYEKEE (reference sequence).

This clonotype was seen more than once but under ten times. The rearrangement joins TRBV3-1 to TRBJ1-5, with unresolved D. V was clipped by 0 bases and J by 10 bases, with 10 bases between them. The CDR3 is 13 residues long. Germline CDR1 reads LGHDT; CDR2 reads YNNKEL (reference sequence). The DNA of the CDR3 is TGTGCCAGCAGCCAAGAATGGGAAGGACCCCAGCATTTT. Amino acids: CASSQEWEGPQHF.

A few counts support this clonotype. The chain has TRBV12-3 or TRBV12-4 and TRBJ1-1, with D perhaps matching TRBD1 (6 bases). V was shortened by 3 bases and J by 4 bases, with 12 bases between the two germline ends. The CDR3 runs 14 residues. CDR3 DNA: TGTGCCAGCAGTTTGCAGGGGAGGCCCACTGAAGCTTTCTTT. Translated: CASSLQGRPTEAFF.

This sequence joins TRBV5-1 and TRBJ1-5; 7 nucleotides align to TRBD1. Germline-derived CDR1 and CDR2 are SGHRS and YFSETQ. V lost 4 bases and J lost 3; bases outside the gene matches: 7. CDR3 length: 15 residues. This chain's CDR3 is CASSPEGQLNQPQHF. CDR3 coding DNA: TGCGCCAGCAGCCCAGAGGGACAGCTCAATCAGCCCCAGCATTTT. Filled out from reference TRBV5-1 and TRBJ1-5, the complete variable domain reads KAGVTQTPRYLIKTRGQQVTLSCSPISGHRSVSWYQQTPGQGLQFLFEYFSETQRNKGNFPGRFSGRQFSNSRSEMNVSTLELGDSALYLCASSPEGQLNQPQHFGDGTRLSIL.

The chain uses TRBV5-4 and TRBJ1-6, with D unresolved. The CDR3 consists of 13 residues. Trimming shortened V by 4 bases and J by 5 bases, and 7 bases separated the two germline ends. Per the germline V gene, CDR1 is SGHNT and CDR2 is YYREEE (reference sequence). CDR3 coding DNA: TGTGCCAGCAGCGGAGACAATAATTCACCCCTCCACTTT. Amino acid sequence: CASSGDNNSPLHF.

This clonotype was picked up many times. The chain employs TRBV5-1 and TRBJ1-4, with D unresolved. Germline CDR1 is SGHRS and CDR2 is YFSETQ. V dropped 4 bases and J dropped 5 bases, with 15 bases sitting between them. The CDR3 sequence is 15 residues long. Here the CDR3 reads CASSAEGSRNEKLFF. In nucleotides, the CDR3 is TGCGCCAGCAGCGCAGAAGGCAGCCGGAATGAAAAACTGTTTTTT.

The CDR3 region has the DNA TGTGCCAGCGGATTACAGGGAACGGATACGCAGTATTTT. Translating it yields CASGLQGTDTQYF. V is TRBV2 and J is TRBJ2-3; D is perhaps TRBD1 (6 bases). The CDR3 has 13 amino acids. V lost 8 bases, J lost 6 bases, and 15 bases lay in between. Germline assignment: CDR1 SNHLY and CDR2 FYNNEI.

V is TRBV29-1 and J is TRBJ1-1, with D unclear. The CDR3 contains 11 residues. The V end was cut by 5 bases, the J end by 1 base, with 5 bases between. The germline V gene encodes CDR1 SQVTM and CDR2 ANQGSEA. The CDR3 DNA follows: TGCAGCGTTACGGAGAACACTGAAGCTTTCTTT. Protein product: CSVTENTEAFF.

In the case of this clonotype: Germline is not matched at one junction end, which may reflect a read error. V gene TRBV7-2 combines with J gene TRBJ2-1, with 8 bases aligning to TRBD1. CDR3 length: 14 amino acids. In germline, CDR1 is SGHTA, CDR2 FQGNSA. The CDR3 reads CASRQDRAYNEQFF. The CDR3 region has the DNA TGTGCAAGCAGACAGGACAGGGCCTACAATGAGCAGTTCTTC.

The sample holds a few counts of this clonotype. The chain couples TRBV6-2 or TRBV6-3 to TRBJ2-1; tentatively, D is TRBD2 (6 bases). The CDR3 contains 18 residues. V lost 7 bases, J lost 3 bases, and 25 bases lay in between. Germline V gives CDR1 MNHEY, CDR2 SVGEGT. CDR3 region: CASMSLDTGTVLYNEQFF. In DNA, the CDR3 is TGTGCCAGCATGTCGTTGGACACGGGGACTGTCCTCTACAATGAGCAGTTCTTC.

The chain couples TRBV11-3 to TRBJ2-1; 9 bases agree with TRBD2. The length of the CDR3 is 15 residues. V dropped 5 bases and J dropped 7; count of bases not matched to a gene: 9. Germline V gives CDR1 SGHNT, CDR2 YENEEA. The CDR3 region has the DNA TGTGCCAGCAGCCGTGTCGCTAGCGGGGTGAATGAGCAGTTCTTC. As protein: CASSRVASGVNEQFF. The complete variable domain, with remaining parts taken from reference TRBV11-3 and TRBJ2-1, reads EAGVVQSPRYKIIEKKQPVAFWCNPISGHNTLYWYLQNLGQGPELLIRYENEEAVDDSQLPKDRFSAERLKGVDSTLKIQPAELGDSAVYLCASSRVASGVNEQFFGPGTRLTVL.

The gene calls are TRBV14 and TRBJ2-7; 9 bases are a match to TRBD2. The CDR3 is 16 amino acids. V lost 1 base, J lost 2 bases, and 6 bases stayed unmatched. Germline CDR1 SGHDN, CDR2 FVKESK. The CDR3 is CASSQAGTSRTYEQYF. CDR3 bases: TGTGCCAGCAGCCAAGCGGGGACTAGCAGAACCTACGAGCAGTACTTC. Using reference TRBV14 and TRBJ2-7 for the parts outside the CDR3, the full variable domain is EAGVTQFPSHSVIEKGQTVTLRCDPISGHDNLYWYRRVMGKEIKFLLHFVKESKQDESGMPNNRFLAERTGGTYSTLKVQPAELEDSGVYFCASSQAGTSRTYEQYFGPGTRLTVT.